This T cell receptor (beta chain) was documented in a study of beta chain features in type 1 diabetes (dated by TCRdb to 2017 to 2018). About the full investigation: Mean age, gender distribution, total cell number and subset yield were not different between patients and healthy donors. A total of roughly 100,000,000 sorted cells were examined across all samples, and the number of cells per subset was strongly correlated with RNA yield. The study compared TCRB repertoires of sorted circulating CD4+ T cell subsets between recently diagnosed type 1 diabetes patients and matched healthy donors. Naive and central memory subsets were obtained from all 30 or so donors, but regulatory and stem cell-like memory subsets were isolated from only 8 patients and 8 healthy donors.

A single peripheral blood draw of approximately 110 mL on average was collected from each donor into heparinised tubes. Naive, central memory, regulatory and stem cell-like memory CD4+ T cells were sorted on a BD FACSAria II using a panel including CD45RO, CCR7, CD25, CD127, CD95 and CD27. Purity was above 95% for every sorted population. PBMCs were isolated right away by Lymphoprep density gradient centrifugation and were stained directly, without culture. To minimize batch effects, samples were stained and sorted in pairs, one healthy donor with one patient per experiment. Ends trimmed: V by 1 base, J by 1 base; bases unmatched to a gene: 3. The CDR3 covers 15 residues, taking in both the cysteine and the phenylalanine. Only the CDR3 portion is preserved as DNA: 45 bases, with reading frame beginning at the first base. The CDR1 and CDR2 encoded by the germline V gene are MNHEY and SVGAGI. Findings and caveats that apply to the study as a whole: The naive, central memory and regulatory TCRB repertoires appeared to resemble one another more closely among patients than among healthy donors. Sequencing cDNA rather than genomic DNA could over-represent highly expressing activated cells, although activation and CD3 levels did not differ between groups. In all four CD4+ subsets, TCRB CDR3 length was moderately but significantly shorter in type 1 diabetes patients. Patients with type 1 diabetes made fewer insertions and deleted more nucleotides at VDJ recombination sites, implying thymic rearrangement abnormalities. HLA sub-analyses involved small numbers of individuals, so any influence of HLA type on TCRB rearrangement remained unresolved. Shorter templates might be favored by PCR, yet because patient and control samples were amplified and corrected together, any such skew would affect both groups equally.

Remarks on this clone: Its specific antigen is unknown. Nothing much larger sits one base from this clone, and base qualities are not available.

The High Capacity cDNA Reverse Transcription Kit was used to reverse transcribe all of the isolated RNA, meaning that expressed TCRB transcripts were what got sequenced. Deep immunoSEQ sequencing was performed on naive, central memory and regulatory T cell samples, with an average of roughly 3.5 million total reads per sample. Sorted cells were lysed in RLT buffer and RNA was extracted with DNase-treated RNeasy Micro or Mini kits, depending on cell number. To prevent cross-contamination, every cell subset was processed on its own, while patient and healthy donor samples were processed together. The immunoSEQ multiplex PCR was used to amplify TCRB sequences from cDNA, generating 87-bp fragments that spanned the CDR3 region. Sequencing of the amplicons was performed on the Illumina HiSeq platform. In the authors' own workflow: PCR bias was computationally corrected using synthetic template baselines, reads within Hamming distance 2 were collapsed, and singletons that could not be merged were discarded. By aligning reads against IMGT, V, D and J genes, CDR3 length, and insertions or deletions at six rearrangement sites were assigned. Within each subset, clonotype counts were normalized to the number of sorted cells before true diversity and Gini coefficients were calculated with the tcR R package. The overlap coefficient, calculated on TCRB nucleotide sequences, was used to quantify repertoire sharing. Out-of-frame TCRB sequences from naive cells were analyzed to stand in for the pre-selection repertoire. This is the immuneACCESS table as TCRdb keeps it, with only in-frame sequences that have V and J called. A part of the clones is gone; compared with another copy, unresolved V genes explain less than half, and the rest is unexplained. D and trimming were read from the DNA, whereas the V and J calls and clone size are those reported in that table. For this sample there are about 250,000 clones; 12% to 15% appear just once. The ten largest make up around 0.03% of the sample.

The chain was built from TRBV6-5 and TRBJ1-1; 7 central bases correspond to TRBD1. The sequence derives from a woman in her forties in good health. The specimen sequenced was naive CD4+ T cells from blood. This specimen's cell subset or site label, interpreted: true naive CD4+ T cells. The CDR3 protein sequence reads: CASSYLGGRNTEAFF. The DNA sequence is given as TGTGCCAGCAGTTACTTAGGGGGCCGGAACACTGAAGCTTTCTTT.